Following are 4 T cell receptor beta chains from one sample sequenced in a study of blood T cell repertoires in COVID-19. Clones were sequenced by immunoSEQ multiplex PCR, and TCRdb holds only the in-frame ones, with some missing. This sample has some 120,000 clones, with 90% to 95% found just once. Sequencing was performed on peripheral blood. The origin of the receptors is a man between 45 and 60 years old with COVID-19, enrolled during active disease.

The chain employs TRBV6-5 and TRBJ1-1, with a possible D match to TRBD1 (6 bases). The V end lost 5 bases, the J end lost 0 bases, and 10 bases lay between the germline ends. Germline CDR1 is MNHEY and CDR2 is SVGAGI. This CDR3 contains 14 residues. CDR3 region: CASSIAGVNTEAFF. The CDR3 bases are TGTGCCAGCAGTATCGCAGGGGTGAACACTGAAGCTTTCTTT.

The V gene is TRBV30, the J gene TRBJ1-1, with D unresolved. The ends were cut back, 0 bases at V and 6 bases at J, with 8 bases in the middle. Germline V gene lookup returns CDR1 GTSNPN and CDR2 SVGIG (reference sequence). The CDR3 is 12 residues long. The CDR3 here is CAWSVFGAEAFF. CDR3 bases: TGTGCCTGGAGTGTATTCGGGGCTGAAGCTTTCTTT.

The chain recombines TRBV4-2 with TRBJ2-1; 9 bases line up with TRBD1. The CDR3 totals 15 residues. Germline-derived CDR1 and CDR2 are LGHNA and YNFKEQ. V shed 4 bases and J 5 bases; nucleotides not matched to a gene: 6. The CDR3 DNA follows: TGTGCCAGCAGCCGGGGGACAGGGATTAACAATGAGCAGTTCTTC. Encoded protein: CASSRGTGINNEQFF.

This sequence joins TRBV7-3 and TRBJ2-2; D remains ambiguous. V shed 4 bases and J shed 2 bases, with 5 bases lying between them. Germline assignment: CDR1 SGHTA and CDR2 FQGTGA. The CDR3 is 13 residues long. The CDR3 nucleotides are TGTGCCAGCAGCTCAGTTAACACCGGGGAGCTGTTTTTT. Its protein is CASSSVNTGELFF.